This T cell receptor (beta chain) is drawn from a study of blood T cell repertoires in COVID-19. This CDR3 is built from 14 residues. Germline assignment: CDR1 GTSNPN and CDR2 SVGIG (reference sequence). V lost 2 bases, J lost 3 bases, and 11 bases lay in between. In the authors' workflow: Reference gene primers were amplified, and this amplification served to estimate nucleated cell counts. The assay was immunoSEQ multiplex PCR, and TCRdb's table has in-frame clones only and misses some. The D gene and trimming were derived from the DNA, and the V and J assignments and clone size from that table. The profile shows about 100,000 clones, 70% to 85% of them singletons.

The chain employs TRBV30 and TRBJ1-5; D not resolved. Source material: peripheral blood. The source is a man between 70 and 80 years old with active or convalescent COVID-19. The DNA of the CDR3 is TGTGCCTGGAGTCGAGGGTCGCCCAATCAGCCCCAGCATTTT. This gives the protein CAWSRGSPNQPQHF.